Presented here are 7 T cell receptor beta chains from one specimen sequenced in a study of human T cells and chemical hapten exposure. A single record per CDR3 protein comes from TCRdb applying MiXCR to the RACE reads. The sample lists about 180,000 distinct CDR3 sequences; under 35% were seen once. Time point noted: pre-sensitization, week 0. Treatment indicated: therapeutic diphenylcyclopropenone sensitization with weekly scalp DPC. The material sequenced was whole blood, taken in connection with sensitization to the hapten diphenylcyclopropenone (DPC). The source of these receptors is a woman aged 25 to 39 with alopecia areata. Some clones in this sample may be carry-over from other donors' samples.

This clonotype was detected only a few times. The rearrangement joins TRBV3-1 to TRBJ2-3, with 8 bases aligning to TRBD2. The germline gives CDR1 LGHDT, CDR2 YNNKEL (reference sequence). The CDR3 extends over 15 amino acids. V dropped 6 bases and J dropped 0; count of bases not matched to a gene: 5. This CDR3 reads CASRTSGGSTDTQYF. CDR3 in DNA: TGTGCCAGCAGAACAAGCGGGGGTAGCACAGATACGCAGTATTTT.

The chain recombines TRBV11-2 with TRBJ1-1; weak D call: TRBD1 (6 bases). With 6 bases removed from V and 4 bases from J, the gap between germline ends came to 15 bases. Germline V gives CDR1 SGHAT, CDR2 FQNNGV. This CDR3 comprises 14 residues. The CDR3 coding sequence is TGTGCCAGCAGGTTTACAGGGTGGATCACTGAAGCTTTCTTT. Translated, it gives CASRFTGWITEAFF. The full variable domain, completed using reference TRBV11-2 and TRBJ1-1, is EAGVAQSPRYKIIEKRQSVAFWCNPISGHATLYWYQQILGQGPKLLIQFQNNGVVDDSQLPKDRFSAERLKGVDSTLKIQPAKLEDSAVYLCASRFTGWITEAFFGQGTRLTVV.

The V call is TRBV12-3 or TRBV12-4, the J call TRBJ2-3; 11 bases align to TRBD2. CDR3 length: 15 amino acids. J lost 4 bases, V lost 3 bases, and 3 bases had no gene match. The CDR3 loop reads CASSFSGRASDTQYF. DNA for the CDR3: TGTGCCAGCAGTTTTAGCGGGAGGGCCTCAGATACGCAGTATTTT.

The DNA for the CDR3 is TGTGCCAGCAGCCCCGATTTCGGGGGGGCGACAGATACGCAGTATTTT. As protein: CASSPDFGGATDTQYF. The V call is TRBV7-7, the J call TRBJ2-3; 8 bases agree with TRBD2. CDR3 length: 16 residues. Germline V gene data show CDR1 as SSHAT and CDR2 as FNYEAQ (reference sequence). Trimming took 5 bases from V and 3 from J; bases not matched to a gene: 10.

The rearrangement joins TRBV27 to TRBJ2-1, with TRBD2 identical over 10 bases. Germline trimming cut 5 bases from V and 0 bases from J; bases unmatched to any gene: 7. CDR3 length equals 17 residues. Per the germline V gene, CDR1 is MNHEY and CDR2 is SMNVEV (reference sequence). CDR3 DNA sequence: TGTGCCAGCAGTCCGGGGACTAGCGTAAGCTCCTACAATGAGCAGTTCTTC. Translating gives CASSPGTSVSSYNEQFF.

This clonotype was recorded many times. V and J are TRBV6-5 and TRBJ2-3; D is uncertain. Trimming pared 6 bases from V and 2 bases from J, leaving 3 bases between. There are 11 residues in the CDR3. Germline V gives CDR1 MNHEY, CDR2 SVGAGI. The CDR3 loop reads CASRYTDTQYF. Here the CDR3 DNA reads TGTGCCAGCAGGTACACAGATACGCAGTATTTT.

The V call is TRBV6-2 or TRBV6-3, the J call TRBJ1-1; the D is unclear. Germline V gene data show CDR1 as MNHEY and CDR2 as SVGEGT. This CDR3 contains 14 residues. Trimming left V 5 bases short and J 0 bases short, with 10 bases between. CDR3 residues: CASSHPVLNTEAFF. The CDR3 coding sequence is TGTGCCAGCAGTCACCCAGTCCTGAACACTGAAGCTTTCTTT.